This T cell receptor (beta chain) is drawn from a study of beta chain features in type 1 diabetes. What was sequenced were expressed TCRB transcripts, since all of the isolated RNA had been reverse transcribed. Assay: immunoSEQ multiplex PCR; the TCRdb copy retains only in-frame clones and omits some. Here the sample spans around 320,000 clones, 12% to 15% being singletons. This CDR3 comprises 12 residues. Germline V gives CDR1 KGHSH, CDR2 LQKENI. V lost 3 bases, J lost 10 bases, and 10 bases lay in between. This sequence joins TRBV18 and TRBJ2-1, with D hard to call. The TCR was taken from a man aged 25 to 40 in good health. The source material was central memory CD4+ T cells from blood. The chain's CDR3 is CASSPDSREQFF. CDR3 bases: TGTGCCAGCTCACCCGACTCCAGGGAGCAGTTCTTC.